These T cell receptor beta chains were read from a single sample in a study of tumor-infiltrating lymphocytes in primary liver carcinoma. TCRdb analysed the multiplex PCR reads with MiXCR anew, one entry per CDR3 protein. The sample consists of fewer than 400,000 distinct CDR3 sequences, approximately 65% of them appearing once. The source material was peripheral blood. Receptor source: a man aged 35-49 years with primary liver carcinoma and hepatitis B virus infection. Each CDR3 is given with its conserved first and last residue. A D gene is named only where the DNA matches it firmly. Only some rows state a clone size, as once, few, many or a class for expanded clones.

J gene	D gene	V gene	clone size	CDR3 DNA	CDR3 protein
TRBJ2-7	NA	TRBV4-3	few	TGCGCCAGCAGCCAAGTTGGGGAGTCCGAGCAGTACTTC	CASSQVGESEQYF
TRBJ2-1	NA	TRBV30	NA	TGTGCCTGGAGTGCCTCGCCATCTTATGAGCAGTTCTTC	CAWSASPSYEQFF
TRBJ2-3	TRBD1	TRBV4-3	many	TGCGCCAGCAGCCAAGATGGGGCAGGGGGCGTCGGAGATACGCAGTATTTT	CASSQDGAGGVGDTQYF
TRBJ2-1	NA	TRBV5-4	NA	TGTGCCAGCAGCTTGACTACCGGGAGTAATGAGCAGTTCTTC	CASSLTTGSNEQFF
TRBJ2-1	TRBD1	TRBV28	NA	TGTGCCAGCAGTGAGGTTGGGACAGGGACGAATGAGCAGTTCTTC	CASSEVGTGTNEQFF
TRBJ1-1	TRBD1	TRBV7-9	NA	TGTGCCGGCAGCTTAGACCGACAGGGGCCCACTGAAGCTTTCTTT	CAGSLDRQGPTEAFF
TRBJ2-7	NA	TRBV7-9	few	TGTGCCAGCAGTTCCACGACAGCGAGCTACGAGCAGTACTTC	CASSSTTASYEQYF
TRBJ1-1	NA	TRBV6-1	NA	TGTGCCAGCACCTATAGTACAGCGAACACTGAAGCTTTCTTT	CASTYSTANTEAFF
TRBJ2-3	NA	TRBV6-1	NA	TGTGCCAGCGACGGGTCTGGGGCGGCGGTCCGCACAGATACGCAGTATTTT	CASDGSGAAVRTDTQYF
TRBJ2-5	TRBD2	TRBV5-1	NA	TGCGCCAGCAGCTCAAGGGGGGTAGCGGGAAAGGAAGAGACCCAGTACTTC	CASSSRGVAGKEETQYF
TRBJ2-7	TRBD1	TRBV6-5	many	TGTGCCAGCAGCCAAACCAGGGACAGCGAGCAGTACTTC	CASSQTRDSEQYF
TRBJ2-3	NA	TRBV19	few	TGTGCCAGTAGTTGGGGGACTTTCACAGATACGCAGTATTTT	CASSWGTFTDTQYF
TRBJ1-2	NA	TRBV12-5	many	TGTGCTAGTGGTACGGACAGCGATGGCTACACCTTC	CASGTDSDGYTF
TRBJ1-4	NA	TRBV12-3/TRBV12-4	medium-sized	TGTGCCAGCAGTTCTTTTGGGGCAGCTAATGAAAAACTGTTTTTT	CASSSFGAANEKLFF
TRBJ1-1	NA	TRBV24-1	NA	TGTGCCACCGAGGGCCCAAGCCCCAACACTGAAGCTTTCTTT	CATEGPSPNTEAFF
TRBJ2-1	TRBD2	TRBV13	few	TGTGCCAGCAGCTTATACATGGCGGGAGGAGATGAGCAGTTCTTC	CASSLYMAGGDEQFF
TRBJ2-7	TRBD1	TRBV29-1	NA	TGCAGCATGGTCCGGGACAGGGGATCCTATGAGCAGTACTTC	CSMVRDRGSYEQYF
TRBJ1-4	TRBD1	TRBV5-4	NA	TGTGCCAGCAGCTCCCAATTGGGACAGGCGACCTCAACTAATGAAAAACTGTTTTTT	CASSSQLGQATSTNEKLFF
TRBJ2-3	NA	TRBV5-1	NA	TGCGCCAACAGCTTGGCCTTAGGAGCGTCGAGCACAGATACGCAGTATTTT	CANSLALGASSTDTQYF
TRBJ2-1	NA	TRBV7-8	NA	TGTGCCAGCAGCTTGGGGGAGTGGTACAATGAGCAGTTCTTC	CASSLGEWYNEQFF
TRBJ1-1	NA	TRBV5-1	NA	TGCGCCAGCAGCTTGGGGGTCAGGGGCACTGAAGCTTTCTTT	CASSLGVRGTEAFF
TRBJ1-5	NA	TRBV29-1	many	TGCAGCGTTGGGGAGGGTCAGCCCCAGCATTTT	CSVGEGQPQHF
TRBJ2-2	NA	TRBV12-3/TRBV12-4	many	TGTGCCAGCAGTTTAGTTCTGGGGCGCGGGGGGGAGCTGTTTTTT	CASSLVLGRGGELFF
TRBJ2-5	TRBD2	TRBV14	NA	TGTGCCAGCAGCCGGAGACTAGCGGGAGTGCAAGGGACCCAGTACTTC	CASSRRLAGVQGTQYF
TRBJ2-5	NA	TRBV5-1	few	TGCGCCAGCAGCTTCGGACTGGACGGAGAGACCCAGTACTTC	CASSFGLDGETQYF
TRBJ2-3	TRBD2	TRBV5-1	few	TGCGCCAGCAGCCCCGGGGGGGGCGGAAGGACAGATACGCAGTATTTT	CASSPGGGGRTDTQYF
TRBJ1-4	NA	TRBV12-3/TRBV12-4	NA	TGTGCCTGCAGTTTTGTGGGGGGGGCGATTGAAAAACTGTTTTTT	CACSFVGGAIEKLFF
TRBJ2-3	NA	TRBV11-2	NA	TGTGTCAGCAGCCCGGGTGGGGGGCGAACAGATACGCAGTATTTT	CVSSPGGGRTDTQYF
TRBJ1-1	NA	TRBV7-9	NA	TGTGCCAGCAGCTTTGACGCTAACACTGAAGCTTTCTTT	CASSFDANTEAFF
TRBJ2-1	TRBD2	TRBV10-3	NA	TGTGCCATCAGTGAGTCCGGGGGGACTAGCGGGAAAGATGAGCAGCTCTTC	CAISESGGTSGKDEQLF
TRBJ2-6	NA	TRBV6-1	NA	TGTGCCAGCAGTGCTGGAGGGACAGTTGGGGCCAACGTCCTGACTTTT	CASSAGGTVGANVLTF
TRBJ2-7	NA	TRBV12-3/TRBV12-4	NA	TGTGCCAGCAGTTTTTCGGCCTACGACCAGTACTTC	CASSFSAYDQYF
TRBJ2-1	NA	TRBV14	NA	TGTGCCAGCAGCCAAGGGCGGGGAAGCGAGCAGTTCTTC	CASSQGRGSEQFF
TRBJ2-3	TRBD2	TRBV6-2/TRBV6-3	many	TGTGCCAGCAGCCCACGGGGGGAGGGGACAGATACGCAGTATTTT	CASSPRGEGTDTQYF
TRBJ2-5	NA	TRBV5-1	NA	TGCGCCAGCAGCCCGGTCGCTAGCGCACAAGAGACCCAGTACTTC	CASSPVASAQETQYF
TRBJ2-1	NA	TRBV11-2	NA	TGTGCCAGCAACCTCGGAGGCAGGGGAAGTTACAATGAGCAGTTCTTC	CASNLGGRGSYNEQFF
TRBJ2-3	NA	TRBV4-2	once	TGTGCCAGCAGCCAAGGGGTTCTACAGAAAGGCACAGATACGCAGTATTTT	CASSQGVLQKGTDTQYF
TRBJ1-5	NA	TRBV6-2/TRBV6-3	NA	TGTACCAGCAGTTTGGGAGGGTTCCGGGCTCATAGCAACCAGCCCCAGCATTTT	CTSSLGGFRAHSNQPQHF